This T cell receptor (beta chain) was sequenced during a study of cytomegalovirus exposure and HLA in healthy donors (dated by TCRdb to about 2017). Regarding the complete study: A later analysis indicated that the 120 validation repertoires were generated on the platform also employed for the 700 or so repertoires of the first cohort. The study aimed to test whether signatures of past pathogen exposure could be identified by cataloging public T cell receptors. A separate validation cohort of roughly 110 different subjects was used in addition to the roughly 620-subject first cohort. To predict cytomegalovirus infection status, the study brought together high-throughput TCR immunosequencing, statistical association of individual TCRs with disease status, and machine learning.

The germline V gene specifies MGHRA as CDR1 and YSYEKL as CDR2. V is clipped by 0 bases and J by 0 bases, and the sequence between their germline boundaries is 17 bases long. The CDR3, cysteine through phenylalanine, is 18 amino acids long. The DNA shown is the 54-base CDR3, in frame from base 1. A note on this clone: The clone's antigen remains unknown. Qualities for individual bases were not recorded, and no much larger clone is one base off.

Broad study findings and their caveats: Across donors, most TCR sequences were observed very rarely, whereas some public TCRs were present in many individuals. Three of the identified cytomegalovirus-associated TCR beta chains were confirmed in vitro to be specific for cytomegalovirus antigens. The classifier was reported to diagnose cytomegalovirus status with high specificity and sensitivity in both the original and validation cohorts. A later analysis found that TCRs clustered in the first cohort also tended to co-occur in the 100 to 150 validation repertoires, with roughly 95% of cluster scores above 0. It was suggested by the authors that the approach could potentially be generalized to other disease states and immunological phenotypes. The study listed 150 to 200 TCR beta chains as associated with cytomegalovirus. All 120 or so repertoires were used to score co-occurrence in the validation cohort in a later analysis, because that analysis had no HLA typing for the cohort.

Library generation was performed with the immunoSEQ multiplex PCR assay. The published analysis was carried out like this. To diagnose cytomegalovirus status from the catalog of TCR beta chain sequences, a statistical classification framework was built. TCRdb obtained this table from immuneACCESS and retained in-frame rearrangements with V and J assigned. These tables miss some clones; where compared with another copy, unresolved V genes account for less than half of the shortfall, and the remainder is unexplained. From that table come the V and J calls and clone size; the DNA was used to work out D and trimming. The sample table contains approximately 270,000 clones; only one count was recorded for 70% to 90% of them. The biggest ten clones account for roughly 1% of the sample. The donors belonged to the validation cohort of approximately 130 subjects, which was separate from the approximately 610-subject first cohort.

The sequenced sample was PBMCs. The source of this sequence is a young woman in good health and CMV-seronegative. The chain joins TRBV4-1 to TRBJ1-1; the D gene is possibly TRBD1, with 6 bases matching. CDR3 protein: CASSQEEFQGWMNTEAFF. The DNA sequence is given as TGCGCCAGCAGCCAAGAGGAGTTCCAGGGGTGGATGAACACTGAAGCTTTCTTT.